The 12 T cell receptor delta chains given below trace back to one sample, sequenced in a study of γδ T cells in repeated Plasmodium falciparum infection. TCRdb reapplied CATT to the multiplex PCR reads. The sample shows 45,000 to 60,000 delta-chain clones, approximately 2% of them seen only once. Flow sorting of PBMC yielded separate Vgamma9/Vdelta2+ and Vdelta2-negative gammadelta T cell populations for bulk repertoire analysis. The sample consisted of gamma-delta T cells from blood. The receptors were sampled from a pool of human donors (malaria-infected and uninfected, not separated).

This clone was detected only a few times. With only one base between it and a far larger clone, this is likely a read error. Distinct nucleotide sequences in the sample also encode this CDR3. The J gene was not called, though the V gene is TRDV1; the DNA was not used to check the table's D call, TRDD3. Germline lookup yields CDR1 TSWWSYY and CDR2 QGS. There are 21 residues in the CDR3. The CDR3 nucleotides are TGTGCTCTCACCCTATTTTCCCAACTCTGGGGATTTGCAAATTTGACAGCACAGCTCTTCTTT. Translation: CALTLFSQLWGFANLTAQLFF.

This clone was seen ten or more times. A far larger clone lies a single base away; this is likely a read error. Other nucleotide sequences from this sample produce the same CDR3. The chain couples TRDV1 to TRDJ2, with 7 bases that match TRDD3. Because TCRdb records no J gene, it was assigned here through a match of the DNA to germline. The CDR3 spans 24 residues. The trim removed 6 bases at V and 4 bases at J, leaving 35 bases unmatched. CDR1 is TSWWSYY and CDR2 is QGS in the germline V gene. The CDR3 sequence is CALGKRLAILFKLLGDMSTAQLFF. The CDR3 DNA follows: TGTGCTCTTGGAAAGCGTTTGGCAATACTTTTCAAACTCCTTGGGGATATGTCGACAGCACAACTCTTCTTT.

This clone was found a few times. Given a far larger clone just one base away, this is likely a sequencing read error. Other DNA sequences of this sample code for an identical CDR3. The V gene is TRDV2, the J gene TRDJ1, with 12 bases fitting TRDD3. The J gene is absent in TCRdb and was assigned here via DNA matching to germline. The CDR3 runs 20 residues. V dropped 5 bases and J dropped 5; count of bases not matched to a gene: 23. The germline V gene has CDR1 GEAIGNYY and CDR2 EKD. The CDR3 spells CACGGGLYWGIQGPADKLIF. The CDR3 DNA reads TGTGCCTGTGGAGGGGGTCTGTACTGGGGGATACAGGGTCCGGCTGATAAACTCATCTTT.

There are many counts of this clone. The protein that TCRdb holds for this DNA derives from a much larger clone and differs from the translated DNA at residue 16, which likely indicates a read error; the protein shown here is translated from the DNA. The chain's CDR3 is CALGDRHANVRNYRGVLRADKLIF. The CDR3 DNA reads as TGTGCTCTTGGGGACCGACACGCTAATGTTCGAAATTACCGGGGGGTATTGCGCGCCGATAAACTCATCTTT. This chain joins TRDV1 and TRDJ1, with D perhaps being TRDD1 or TRDD3 (5 bases each). Here the J gene was assigned by germline matching of the DNA, as TCRdb has none. The CDR3 runs 24 residues. Germline V gene data show CDR1 as TSWWSYY and CDR2 as QGS. Trimming stripped 3 bases from V and 3 bases from J, with 41 bases between.

Regarding this clone: It differs at one base from a far larger clone, so likely a read error. Different DNA sequences within this sample yield the same CDR3. The J gene went uncalled, whereas the V gene is TRDV3; the table's D gene call, TRDD3, was not cross checked with the DNA. The germline V gene has CDR1 TVYSNPD and CDR2 GDNSRS (reference sequence). CDR3 length: 21 residues. The CDR3 spells CAFTTVPYGSPYHANTDKLIF. The CDR3 nucleotides read TGTGCCTTCACTACTGTACCTTACGGCAGCCCGTATCATGCTAACACCGATAAACTTATCTTT.

Notes on this clone: TCRdb's protein, taken from a much larger clone, differs from this DNA's translation at residue 4, likely owing to a read error; the protein displayed comes from the DNA. V gene TRDV2 combines with J gene TRDJ1; D unresolved. The J gene was not available in TCRdb and was assigned here by matching the DNA to germline segments. V lost 5 bases and J 4 bases, leaving 19 bases between the germline ends. This CDR3 comprises 15 residues. Germline-derived CDR1 and CDR2 are GEAIGNYY and EKD. DNA for the CDR3: TGTGCCTGTGTCACACTTTTGGGAGGAAGCGATAAACTCATCTTT. It yields the protein CACVTLLGGSDKLIF.

The sample holds a few counts of this clone. This likely traces to a read error, being one base from a far larger clone. The sample contains more than one DNA sequence encoding this CDR3. The V gene is TRDV1, the J gene TRDJ1, with TRDD3 matching 10 bases. TCRdb leaves out the J gene; it was filled in here by matching the DNA to germline. V gave up 2 bases and J gave up 0 bases; unmatched junction bases: 36. The CDR3 is 27 amino acids. Germline V gene lookup returns CDR1 TSWWSYY and CDR2 QGS. CDR3 residues: CALGESPHFLRSPRGDTPDEHTDKLIF. The CDR3 nucleotides read TGTGCTCTTGGGGAATCCCCGCACTTCCTACGGTCTCCGCGGGGGGATACGCCGGACGAACACACCGATAAACTCATCTTT.

In its sample, this clone was seen many times. This is likely an artifact of a read error, given a far larger clone one base away. Other DNA sequences in the sample encode the same CDR3. V gene TRDV1 combines with J gene TRDJ1; 8 bases map to TRDD2. V gave up 4 bases and J gave up 1 base; unmatched junction bases: 29. CDR1 and CDR2 (germline): TSWWSYY, QGS. The CDR3 covers 23 residues. CDR3 residues: CALGVDVFLPGGYAGIGTDKLIF. CDR3 in DNA: TGTGCTCTTGGGGTTGACGTCTTCCTACCGGGGGGGTACGCGGGCATCGGCACCGATAAACTCATCTTT.

This clone was seen ten or more times. TCRdb attributes to this sequence the protein of a much larger clone, which differs from the DNA translation at residue 4; a read error is likely, and the protein displayed is translated from the DNA. V is TRDV3 and J is TRDJ1, with 9 nucleotides matching TRDD3. The CDR3 totals 27 residues. Germline-derived CDR1 and CDR2 are TVYSNPD and GDNSRS (reference sequence). Trimming cost V 4 bases and J 0 bases; bases outside gene matches: 45. The CDR3 sequence: CASTKTRSGLPRLLGDRPKVYTDKLIF. The CDR3 DNA reads as TGTGCCTCCACTAAAACCCGGAGTGGCCTACCCAGATTACTGGGGGACAGGCCCAAGGTGTACACCGATAAACTCATCTTT.

The table lists this clone with many counts. TCRdb's protein, taken from a much larger clone, differs from this DNA's translation at residue 13, likely owing to a read error; the protein displayed comes from the DNA. The chain carries TRDV2 and TRDJ1, with TRDD3 matching over 8 bases. Matching the DNA to germline supplied the J gene, which TCRdb does not give. The CDR3 is made up of 20 amino acids. V gave up 4 bases and J gave up 0 bases; unmatched junction bases: 21. Per the germline V gene, CDR1 is GEAIGNYY and CDR2 is EKD. The CDR3 DNA sequence: TGTGCCTGTGATGGAGTGCCCCCCTCTGGGGGACCCAACTACACCGATAAACTCATCTTT. Its protein product is CACDGVPPSGGPNYTDKLIF.

On this clone itself: A far larger clone is only one base removed, so a read error is likely. The sample contains more than one DNA sequence encoding this CDR3. There is no J gene call, but TRDV3 is given as the V gene; the table names TRDD2, a call not compared with the DNA. This CDR3 has 13 residues. Looked up from germline, CDR1 is TVYSNPD and CDR2 is GDNSRS (reference sequence). The CDR3 DNA reads TGTGCCTTCCCATACTCGGACACCGATAAACTCATATTT. Its protein product is CAFPYSDTDKLIF.

Comments on this clone: It differs at one base from a far larger clone, so likely a read error. This sample also contains other DNA sequences that code for the same CDR3. The gene calls are TRDV1 and TRDJ1; 12 bases are a match to TRDD3. The germline CDR1 and CDR2 sequences are TSWWSYY and QGS. After removal of 3 bases from V and 7 bases from J, the junction contained 24 bases not matched to a gene. CDR3 length: 21 amino acids. The CDR3 protein is CALGDPLLSSWGIRGLGKLIF. CDR3 in DNA: TGTGCTCTTGGGGACCCTCTTCTATCCAGCTGGGGGATACGCGGTCTTGGTAAACTCATCTTT.